Listed below are T cell receptor beta chains from one sample, sequenced in a study of cytomegalovirus exposure and HLA in healthy donors. Assay: immunoSEQ multiplex PCR; the TCRdb copy retains only in-frame clones and omits some. The table includes tens of thousands of clones, 84% detected once. The sequenced sample consisted of PBMCs. All receptors come from a woman younger than 35 in good health and CMV-seropositive. Both conserved end residues are part of each CDR3. D genes are given only for firm matches. Size is omitted from some rows. Given values are once, few, many or a class for expanded clones.

j_gene	d_gene	abundance	v_gene	CDR3aa	CDR3nt
TRBJ2-3	TRBD2	.	TRBV4-2	CASSPGEGSGGHFTDTQYF	TGTGCCAGCAGCCCCGGGGAGGGTAGCGGGGGACATTTCACAGATACGCAGTATTTT
TRBJ1-1	TRBD1	.	TRBV27	CASSLWRGRRPEAFF	TGTGCCAGCAGTTTATGGAGGGGGCGGAGGCCTGAAGCTTTCTTT
TRBJ2-1	.	.	TRBV4-1	CASSQGGRGGSYNEQFF	TGCGCCAGCAGCCAAGGAGGGAGGGGGGGCTCCTACAATGAGCAGTTCTTC
TRBJ1-5	.	once	TRBV7-2	CASSLHGGGNQPQHF	TGTGCCAGCAGCTTACATGGGGGCGGCAATCAGCCCCAGCATTTT
TRBJ1-2	.	.	TRBV30	CAWSVRGVYYGYTF	TGTGCCTGGAGTGTACGCGGGGTATACTATGGCTACACCTTC
TRBJ1-2	.	.	TRBV7-9	CASSLRSRGNYGYTF	TGTGCCAGCAGTCTTAGATCCCGGGGGAACTATGGCTACACCTTC
TRBJ2-2	TRBD2	.	TRBV2	CASSERLALGELFF	TGTGCCAGCAGTGAGAGACTAGCGCTCGGGGAGCTGTTTTTT
TRBJ2-5	TRBD2	few	TRBV28	CASSFWLAGRLQETQYF	TGTGCCAGCAGTTTTTGGCTAGCGGGGCGATTACAAGAGACCCAGTACTTC
TRBJ2-3	TRBD2	few	TRBV5-1	CASSFGLAGVTDTQYF	TGCGCCAGCAGCTTCGGACTAGCGGGGGTCACAGATACGCAGTATTTT
TRBJ1-2	.	.	TRBV5-1	CASSFDGTRGYTF	TGCGCCAGCAGCTTCGACGGGACACGGGGCTACACCTTC
TRBJ2-6	TRBD2	.	TRBV6-4	CASSGTSGSGANVLTF	TGTGCCAGCAGCGGGACTAGCGGCTCTGGGGCCAACGTCCTGACTTTC
TRBJ2-1	TRBD2	.	TRBV10-3	CAISNSGGPGTEQFF	TGTGCCATCAGTAATAGCGGGGGGCCTGGTACCGAGCAGTTCTTC
TRBJ2-5	TRBD2	once	TRBV28	CASSRGGEIQETQYF	TGTGCCAGCAGTCGGGGGGGGGAGATCCAAGAGACCCAGTACTTC
TRBJ1-2	.	.	TRBV27	CASSVRLDYGYTF	TGTGCCAGCAGTGTGCGCTTGGACTATGGCTACACCTTC
TRBJ1-3	TRBD1	once	TRBV5-1	CASSATGTVAGNTIYF	TGCGCCAGCAGCGCTACCGGGACAGTCGCTGGAAACACCATATATTTT
TRBJ1-2	.	once	TRBV10-1	CASSEDQNYGYTF	TGCGCCAGCAGTGAGGATCAGAACTATGGCTACACCTTC
TRBJ2-4	.	.	TRBV11-2	CASSLPQEGPGPKNIQYF	TGTGCCAGCAGCCTCCCGCAGGAGGGCCCGGGGCCCAAAAACATTCAGTACTTC
TRBJ2-2	.	.	TRBV5-5	CASSWAGNTGELFF	TGTGCCAGCAGCTGGGCAGGGAACACCGGGGAGCTGTTTTTT
TRBJ2-2	.	.	TRBV9	CASSAENTGELFF	TGTGCCAGCAGCGCAGAAAACACCGGGGAGCTGTTTTTT
TRBJ2-7	TRBD1	.	TRBV27	CASTWGTGGSEQYF	TGTGCCAGCACCTGGGGGACAGGGGGCTCCGAGCAGTACTTC
TRBJ2-1	.	once	TRBV10-1	CASSPPSVGGYNEQFF	TGCGCCAGCAGTCCCCCTAGCGTGGGGGGATACAATGAGCAGTTCTTC
TRBJ2-3	TRBD2	once	TRBV7-2	CASSAGTSSSTDTQYF	TGTGCCAGCAGCGCCGGGACTAGCAGCAGCACAGATACGCAGTATTTT
TRBJ2-7	TRBD1	.	TRBV7-9	CASSFLQGGVYEQYF	TGTGCCAGCAGCTTTCTACAGGGGGGAGTATACGAGCAGTACTTC
TRBJ1-5	.	.	TRBV2	CASSLQSRNQPQHF	TGTGCCAGCAGCCTTCAATCGAGGAATCAGCCCCAGCATTTT
TRBJ2-7	TRBD1	.	TRBV6-5	CASSTDREQDEQYF	TGTGCCAGCAGTACGGACAGGGAACAGGACGAGCAGTACTTC
TRBJ2-1	.	few	TRBV15	CATSSGGDEQFF	TGTGCCACCAGCAGCGGGGGTGATGAGCAGTTCTTC
TRBJ2-3	TRBD2	.	TRBV4-3	CALSGGTDTQYF	TGCGCCCTTAGCGGGGGCACAGATACGCAGTATTTT
TRBJ2-3	TRBD2	.	TRBV5-5	CASSLYGSGGSSTDTQYF	TGTGCCAGCAGCTTGTATGGTAGCGGGGGGTCTAGCACAGATACGCAGTATTTT
TRBJ1-5	TRBD1	.	TRBV6-1	CASQLDRGPRQPQHF	TGTGCCAGCCAATTGGACAGGGGGCCTAGGCAGCCCCAGCATTTT
TRBJ1-1	.	.	TRBV6-5	CASSWREGNTEAFF	TGTGCCAGCAGTTGGCGCGAGGGGAACACTGAAGCTTTCTTT
TRBJ1-1	.	.	TRBV7-6	CASSLGAGRVTEAFF	TGTGCCAGCAGCTTAGGGGCGGGGAGAGTCACTGAAGCTTTCTTT
TRBJ1-2	TRBD1	few	TRBV28	CASSRLGGFYGYTF	TGTGCCAGCAGTCGTCTAGGGGGCTTCTATGGCTACACCTTC
TRBJ2-3	TRBD2	.	TRBV4-2	CASSRGSGGAEDTQYF	TGTGCCAGCAGCCGAGGTAGCGGGGGGGCCGAGGATACGCAGTATTTT
TRBJ1-1	.	.	TRBV19	CASRKTTGSRAEAFF	TGTGCCAGTAGGAAGACTACAGGGTCGAGGGCTGAAGCTTTCTTT
TRBJ2-2	TRBD1	.	TRBV7-3	CASSPRQGGTGELFF	TGTGCCAGCAGCCCAAGACAGGGGGGCACCGGGGAGCTGTTTTTT
TRBJ1-1	TRBD1	.	TRBV6-5	CASSYGTDLNTEAFF	TGTGCCAGCAGTTACGGGACAGACCTGAACACTGAAGCTTTCTTT
TRBJ2-3	.	.	TRBV19	CASSIERRDTQYF	TGTGCCAGTAGTATCGAGAGGAGAGATACGCAGTATTTT
TRBJ1-1	.	.	TRBV6-6	CASSYLGEAFF	TGTGCCAGCAGCTACCTAGGTGAAGCTTTCTTT
TRBJ1-2	.	.	TRBV20-1	CSATSGVGYTF	TGCAGTGCTACGTCAGGGGTTGGCTACACCTTC
TRBJ2-2	TRBD1	.	TRBV7-6	CASSLAGTGGTGELFF	TGTGCCAGCAGCTTAGCCGGGACAGGGGGCACCGGGGAGCTGTTTTTT
TRBJ2-7	.	.	TRBV5-1	CASRWAAGPYEQYF	TGCGCCAGCCGCTGGGCGGCAGGGCCGTACGAGCAGTACTTC
TRBJ1-2	.	.	TRBV19	CASSIGQQGNYGYTF	TGTGCCAGTAGTATCGGACAACAAGGGAACTATGGCTACACCTTC